The present TCR beta chain was sequenced within a study of shared clonotypes between healthy human individuals. Study-wide findings and caveats: Memory subsets generally showed lower estimated richness than naive subsets. Rarefaction exposed incomplete sorted-subset sequencing despite large depth.

Naive CD8 cells lacked CD45RO, underwent positive selection for CCR7 and left out terminally differentiated effector memory CD45RA+ cells. All participating donors were Caucasian adults from Nashville, Tennessee. Repertoires were generated with immunoSEQ multiplex PCR, while TCRdb's copy carries only in-frame clones and drops some. The data hold more than 550,000 clones, with around 90% observed a single time. CDR1 SEHNR and CDR2 FQNEAQ come from the germline V gene (reference sequence). The junction had 4 bases not matched to a gene; V was cut back by 1 base and J by 2 bases. The CDR3 is 16 residues long. In the case of this clone: Its antigen is currently unknown.

Material for sequencing was naive CD8+ T cells sorted from blood. This clonotype was obtained from a man aged 30 to 39 in good health. The gene calls are TRBV7-9 and TRBJ2-1; 8 bases are a match to TRBD2. Here the CDR3 DNA reads TGTGCCAGCAGCTTAGTGGTAGCGGGAACCTACAATGAGCAGTTCTTC. Encoded protein: CASSLVVAGTYNEQFF.